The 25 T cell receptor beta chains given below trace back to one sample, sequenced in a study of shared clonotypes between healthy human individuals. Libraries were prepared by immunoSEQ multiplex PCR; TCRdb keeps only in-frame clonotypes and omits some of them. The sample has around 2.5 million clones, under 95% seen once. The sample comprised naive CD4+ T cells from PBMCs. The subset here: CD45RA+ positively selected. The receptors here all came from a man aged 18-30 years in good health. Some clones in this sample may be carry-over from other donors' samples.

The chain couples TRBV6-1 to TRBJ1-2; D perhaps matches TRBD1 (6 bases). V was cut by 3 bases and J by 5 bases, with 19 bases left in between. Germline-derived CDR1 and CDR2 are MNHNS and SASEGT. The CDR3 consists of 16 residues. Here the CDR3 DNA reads TGTGCCAGCAGTGAGAGGGGGAGGGACACCCGTTATGGCTACACCTTC. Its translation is CASSERGRDTRYGYTF.

In DNA, the CDR3 is TGTGCCAGTAGTACCCGGGGTCAGAGACCCTATGGCTACACCTTC. This gives the protein CASSTRGQRPYGYTF. The chain recombines TRBV19 with TRBJ1-2; no clear D. Germline loops: CDR1 LNHDA, CDR2 SQIVND (reference sequence). The CDR3 has 15 amino acids. V was trimmed by 4 bases and J by 4 bases, leaving 16 bases between them. Together with reference TRBV19 and TRBJ1-2, the CDR3 gives the full variable domain: DGGITQSPKYLFRKEGQNVTLSCEQNLNHDAMYWYRQDPGQGLRLIYYSQIVNDFQKGDIAEGYSVSREKKESFPLTVTSAQKNPTAFYLCASSTRGQRPYGYTFGSGTRLTVV.

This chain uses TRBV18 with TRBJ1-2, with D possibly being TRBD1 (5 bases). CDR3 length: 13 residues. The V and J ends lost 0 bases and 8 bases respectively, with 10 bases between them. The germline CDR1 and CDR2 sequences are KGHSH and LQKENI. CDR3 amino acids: CASSPPRGSGYTF. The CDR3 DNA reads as TGTGCCAGCTCACCACCGCGGGGCAGCGGCTACACCTTC.

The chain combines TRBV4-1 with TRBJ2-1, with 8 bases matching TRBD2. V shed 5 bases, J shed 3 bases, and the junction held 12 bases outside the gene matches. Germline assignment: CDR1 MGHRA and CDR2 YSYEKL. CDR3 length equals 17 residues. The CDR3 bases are TGCGCCAGCAGCTTTGGGGGCGGGAGGACTATCTACAATGAGCAGTTCTTC. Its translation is CASSFGGGRTIYNEQFF.

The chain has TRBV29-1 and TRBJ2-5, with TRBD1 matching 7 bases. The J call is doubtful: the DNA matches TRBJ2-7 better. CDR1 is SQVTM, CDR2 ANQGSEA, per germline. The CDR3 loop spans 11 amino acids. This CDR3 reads CSGGQNYEQYF. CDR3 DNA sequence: TGCAGCGGGGGACAGAACTACGAGCAGTACTTC.

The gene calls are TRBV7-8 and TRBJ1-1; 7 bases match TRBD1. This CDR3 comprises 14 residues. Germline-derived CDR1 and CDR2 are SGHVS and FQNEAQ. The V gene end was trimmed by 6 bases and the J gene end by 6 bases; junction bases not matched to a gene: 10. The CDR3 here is CASSLDRIDAEAFF. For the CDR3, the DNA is TGTGCCAGCAGTTTGGACAGGATCGACGCTGAAGCTTTCTTT.

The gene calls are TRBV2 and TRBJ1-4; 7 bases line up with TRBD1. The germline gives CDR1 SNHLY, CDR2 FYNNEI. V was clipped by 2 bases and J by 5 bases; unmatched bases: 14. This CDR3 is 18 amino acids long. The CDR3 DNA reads TGTGCCAGCAGTGAACTAAAACAAGCGGGACAGTTGAATGAAAAACTGTTTTTT. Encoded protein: CASSELKQAGQLNEKLFF. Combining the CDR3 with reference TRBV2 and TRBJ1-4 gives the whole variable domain EPEVTQTPSHQVTQMGQEVILRCVPISNHLYFYWYRQILGQKVEFLVSFYNNEISEKSEIFDDQFSVERPDGSNFTLKIRSTKLEDSAMYFCASSELKQAGQLNEKLFFGSGTQLSVL.

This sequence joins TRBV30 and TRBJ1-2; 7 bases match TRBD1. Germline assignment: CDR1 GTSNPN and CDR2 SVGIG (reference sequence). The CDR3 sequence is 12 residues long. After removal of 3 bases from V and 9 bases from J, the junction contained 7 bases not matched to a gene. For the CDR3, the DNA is TGTGCCTGGAGGGAGGGGGCGATAAGCTACACCTTC. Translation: CAWREGAISYTF.

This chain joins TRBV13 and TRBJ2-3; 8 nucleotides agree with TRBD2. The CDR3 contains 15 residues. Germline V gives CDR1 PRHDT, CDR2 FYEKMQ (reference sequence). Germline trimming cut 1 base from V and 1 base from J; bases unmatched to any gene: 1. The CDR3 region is CASSLDGGGTDTQYF. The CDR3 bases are TGTGCCAGCAGCTTAGACGGGGGGGGCACAGATACGCAGTATTTT.

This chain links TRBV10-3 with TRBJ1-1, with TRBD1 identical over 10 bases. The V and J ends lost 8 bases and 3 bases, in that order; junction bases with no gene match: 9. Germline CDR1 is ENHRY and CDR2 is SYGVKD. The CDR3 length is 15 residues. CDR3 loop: CAIARQGARDTEAFF. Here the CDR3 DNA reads TGTGCCATCGCCAGACAGGGGGCGCGGGACACTGAAGCTTTCTTT.

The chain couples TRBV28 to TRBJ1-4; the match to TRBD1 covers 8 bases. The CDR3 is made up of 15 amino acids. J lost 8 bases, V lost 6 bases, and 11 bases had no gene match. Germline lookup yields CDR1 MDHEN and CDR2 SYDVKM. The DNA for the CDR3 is TGTGCCAGCAGGGGAACCGGGACAGGAGGCGAAAAACTGTTTTTT. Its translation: CASRGTGTGGEKLFF.

In DNA, the CDR3 is TGCAGCGCTCGCCCAGGGGGTGTACAAGAGACCCAGTACTTC. Protein product: CSARPGGVQETQYF. The genes are TRBV29-1 and TRBJ2-5, with TRBD1 matching over 7 bases. Germline V lookup: CDR1 SQVTM, CDR2 ANQGSEA. The CDR3 length is 14 residues. V trimming: 7 bases; J trimming: 2 bases; junction bases outside the gene matches: 10. Full variable domain (remainder filled in from reference TRBV29-1 and TRBJ2-5): SAVISQKPSRDICQRGTSLTIQCQVDSQVTMMFWYRQQPGQSLTLIATANQGSEATYESGFVIDKFPISRPNLTFSTLTVSNMSPEDSSIYLCSARPGGVQETQYFGPGTRLLVL.

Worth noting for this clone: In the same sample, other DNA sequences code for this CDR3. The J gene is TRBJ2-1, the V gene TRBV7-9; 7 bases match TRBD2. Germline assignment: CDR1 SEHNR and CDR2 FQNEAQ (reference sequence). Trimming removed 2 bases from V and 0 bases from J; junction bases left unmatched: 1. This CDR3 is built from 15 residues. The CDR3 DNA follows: TGTGCCAGCAGCTTACGCGGGAGCTCCTACAATGAGCAGTTCTTC. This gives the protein CASSLRGSSYNEQFF.

CDR3 nucleotide sequence: TGTGCCTGGAGTGTCGGCAGGGTCAATCAGCCCCAGCATTTT. Residues: CAWSVGRVNQPQHF. This chain links TRBV30 with TRBJ1-5; tentative D call: TRBD1 (5 bases). Germline loops: CDR1 GTSNPN, CDR2 SVGIG (reference sequence). This CDR3 contains 14 residues. Trimming shortened V by 0 bases and J by 3 bases, and 9 bases separated the two germline ends.

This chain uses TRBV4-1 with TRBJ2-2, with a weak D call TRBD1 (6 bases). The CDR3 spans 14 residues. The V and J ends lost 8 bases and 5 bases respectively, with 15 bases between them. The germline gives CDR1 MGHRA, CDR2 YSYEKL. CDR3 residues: CASQGQGFTGELFF. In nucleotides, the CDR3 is TGCGCCAGCCAGGGGCAGGGATTTACCGGGGAGCTGTTTTTT.

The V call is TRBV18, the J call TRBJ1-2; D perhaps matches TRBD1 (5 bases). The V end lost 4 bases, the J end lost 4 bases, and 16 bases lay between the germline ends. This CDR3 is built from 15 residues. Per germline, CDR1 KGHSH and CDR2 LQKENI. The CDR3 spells CASSRTGDRGYGYTF. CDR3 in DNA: TGTGCCAGCTCACGAACAGGCGACCGTGGCTATGGCTACACCTTC.

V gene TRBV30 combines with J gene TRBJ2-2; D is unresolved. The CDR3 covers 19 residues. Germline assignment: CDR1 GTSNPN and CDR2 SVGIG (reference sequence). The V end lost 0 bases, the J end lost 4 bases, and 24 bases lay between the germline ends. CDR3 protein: CAWSVRRFTTVGGTGELFF. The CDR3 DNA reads TGTGCCTGGAGTGTACGCAGGTTCACCACCGTAGGCGGCACCGGGGAGCTGTTTTTT.

CDR3 region: CASSFIGILGVHEQYF. As DNA, the CDR3 is TGTGCCAGCAGTTTTATCGGAATATTAGGGGTGCACGAGCAGTACTTC. The genes are TRBV28 and TRBJ2-7; tentatively, D is TRBD1 (5 bases). The CDR3 is made up of 16 amino acids. Germline CDR1 reads MDHEN; CDR2 reads SYDVKM. V dropped 3 bases and J dropped 5 bases, with 20 bases sitting between them.

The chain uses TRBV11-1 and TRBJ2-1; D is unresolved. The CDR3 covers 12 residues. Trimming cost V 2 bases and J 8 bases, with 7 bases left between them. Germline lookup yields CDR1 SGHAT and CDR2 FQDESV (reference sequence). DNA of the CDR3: TGTGCCAGCAGCTTAATGTTGGATGAGCAGTTCTTC. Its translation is CASSLMLDEQFF.

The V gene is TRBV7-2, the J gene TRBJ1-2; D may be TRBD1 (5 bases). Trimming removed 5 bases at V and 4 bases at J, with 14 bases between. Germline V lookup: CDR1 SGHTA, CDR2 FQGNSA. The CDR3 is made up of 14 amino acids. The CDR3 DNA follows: TGTGCCAGCAGCACCCCAGGGTTGGGCTATGGCTACACCTTC. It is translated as CASSTPGLGYGYTF.

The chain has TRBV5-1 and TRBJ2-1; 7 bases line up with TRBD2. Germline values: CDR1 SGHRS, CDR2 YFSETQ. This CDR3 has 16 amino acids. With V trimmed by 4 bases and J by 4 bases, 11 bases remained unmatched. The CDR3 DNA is TGCGCCAGCAGCCGAACTAGCGCGAAGATATACAATGAGCAGTTCTTC. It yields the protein CASSRTSAKIYNEQFF.

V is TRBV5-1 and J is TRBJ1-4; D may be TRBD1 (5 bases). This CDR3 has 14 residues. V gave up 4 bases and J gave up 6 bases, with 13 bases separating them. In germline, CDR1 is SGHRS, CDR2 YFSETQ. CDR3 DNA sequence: TGCGCCAGCAGCCCGGGGACGGCTTATGAAAAACTGTTTTTT. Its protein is CASSPGTAYEKLFF.

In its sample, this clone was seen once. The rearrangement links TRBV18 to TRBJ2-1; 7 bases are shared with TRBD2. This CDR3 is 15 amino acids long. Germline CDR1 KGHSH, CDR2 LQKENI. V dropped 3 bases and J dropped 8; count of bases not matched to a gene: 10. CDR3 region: CASSPFGGGYDEQFF. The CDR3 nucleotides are TGTGCCAGCTCACCCTTTGGGGGAGGGTACGATGAGCAGTTCTTC.

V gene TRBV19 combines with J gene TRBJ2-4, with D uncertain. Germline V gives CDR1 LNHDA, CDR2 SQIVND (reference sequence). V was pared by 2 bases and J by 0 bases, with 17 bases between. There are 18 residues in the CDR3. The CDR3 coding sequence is TGTGCCAGTAGTATACAGACGAGTCGTATTCTAGCCAAAAACATTCAGTACTTC. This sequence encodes CASSIQTSRILAKNIQYF.

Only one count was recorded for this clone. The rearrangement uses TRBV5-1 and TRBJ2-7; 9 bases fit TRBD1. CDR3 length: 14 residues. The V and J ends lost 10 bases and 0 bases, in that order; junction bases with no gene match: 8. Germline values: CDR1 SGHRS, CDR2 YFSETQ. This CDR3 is CAGKRDRDSYEQYF. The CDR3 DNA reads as TGCGCCGGGAAAAGGGACAGGGACTCCTACGAGCAGTACTTC.